The TCR beta chain under discussion was sequenced for a study of OX40 agonist ivuxolimab in advanced cancers. Study in general: The patients received ivuxolimab by intravenous route every 2 weeks at 0.01 to 10 mg/kg.

Study-wide results and limits: Researchers report that CD8+ T cells had, on average, more expanded clones than CD4+. Within 6 weeks, CD4+ and CD8+ blood T cells expanded clonally at 0.1 to 3.0 mg/kg.

Clones were sequenced by immunoSEQ multiplex PCR, and TCRdb holds only the in-frame ones, with some missing. This sample has 50,000 to 70,000 clones; 70% to 90% occur once, and the top ten carry 11%. CDR1 is LNHDA, CDR2 SQIVND, per germline (reference sequence). This CDR3 comprises 13 residues. The junction had 6 bases not matched to a gene; V was cut back by 7 bases and J by 6 bases. Remarks on this clone: What it recognizes is unknown.

The TCR was taken from an adult with an advanced solid tumor such as melanoma, head and neck, liver or kidney cancer. The genes are TRBV19 and TRBJ2-1; 7 bases are a match to TRBD2. Sequences were derived from CD4+ or CD8+ T cells sorted from blood, sampled in a trial of the OX40 agonist ivuxolimab. Here the CDR3 reads CASNTGGGNEQFF. CDR3 DNA: TGTGCCAGTAACACTGGGGGGGGCAATGAGCAGTTCTTC.